The subject of this entry is one T cell receptor beta chain. The data were taken from a study of Ad26.COV2.S vaccination and SARS-CoV-2 variants. Described treatment: roughly 18 received Ad26.COV2.S at low or high dose, single or two shots; roughly five received placebo; per-sample allocation not given. Following the first vaccine or placebo injection, samples were taken on day 63. SARS-CoV-2 spike from the Wuhan strain was encoded by the vaccine, an Ad26 vector. There are 19 residues in the CDR3. V lost 3 bases, J lost 3 bases, and 26 bases lay in between. The germline CDR1 and CDR2 sequences are KGHSH and LQKENI. The table came from immunoSEQ multiplex PCR; TCRdb's copy has only in-frame clones and leaves some out. The table has a few hundred thousand clones, approximately 92% seen once; the top ten hold around 1.8%.

The rearrangement links TRBV18 to TRBJ1-1; no clear D. The receptor was isolated from a person aged 18-60 years who received the Ad26.COV2.S COVID-19 vaccine or a placebo. Sequenced material: peripheral blood, taken in a trial of Ad26.COV2.S vaccine versus placebo. The CDR3 protein is CASSPLGSIRRERDTEAFF. CDR3 in DNA: TGTGCCAGCTCACCCCTTGGGTCAATACGTCGGGAGCGAGACACTGAAGCTTTCTTT.